The 25 T cell receptor beta chains reported below all come from one sample, sequenced in a study of early T cells in non-severe SARS-CoV-2 infection. TCRdb analysed the 5' RACE reads with MiXCR anew, one entry per CDR3 protein. The sample lists more than 35,000 distinct CDR3 sequences, under 6.5% seen once, with roughly 24% in the top ten. Sequencing was done on a sample of whole blood. The receptors shown here come from an adult who was a healthcare worker with PCR-confirmed SARS-CoV-2 infection or an uninfected control (not recorded which).

This clonotype was observed many times. The chain employs TRBV4-3 and TRBJ2-1; the D gene is possibly TRBD2 (6 bases). The CDR3 is 17 residues long. The germline gives CDR1 LGHNA, CDR2 YSLEER. Trimming removed 0 bases from V and 2 bases from J, with 14 bases in between. The CDR3 loop reads CASSQERGGAPYNEQFF. The CDR3, as DNA: TGCGCCAGCAGCCAAGAGCGCGGCGGGGCACCCTACAATGAGCAGTTCTTC.

The chain links TRBV11-1 to TRBJ1-2; D is perhaps TRBD1 (6 bases). The CDR3 consists of 13 residues. The germline V and J ends were trimmed by 1 base and 7 bases, with 10 bases remaining between them. Germline V gene data show CDR1 as SGHAT and CDR2 as FQDESV (reference sequence). CDR3 loop: CASSLETGGGYTF. As DNA, the CDR3 is TGTGCCAGCAGCTTAGAGACAGGCGGTGGCTACACCTTC.

The rearrangement joins TRBV6-1 to TRBJ2-3; D tentatively fits TRBD1 or TRBD2 (5 bases each). The CDR3 spans 16 residues. Germline assignment: CDR1 MNHNS and CDR2 SASEGT. V gave up 2 bases and J gave up 0 bases, with 12 bases separating them. The chain's CDR3 is CASSELTGLSTDTQYF. CDR3 in DNA: TGTGCCAGCAGTGAATTGACGGGGCTTAGCACAGATACGCAGTATTTT.

The chain uses TRBV6-1 and TRBJ2-1, with D perhaps TRBD2 (6 bases). CDR1 is MNHNS and CDR2 is SASEGT in the germline V gene. V dropped 4 bases and J dropped 1 base, with 8 bases sitting between them. This CDR3 spans 14 amino acids. The CDR3 spells CASSVAGSYNEQFF. The CDR3 DNA is TGTGCCAGCAGTGTGGCGGGATCCTACAATGAGCAGTTCTTC.

This clonotype was found a few times. The rearrangement joins TRBV11-2 to TRBJ1-2; the match to TRBD1 covers 7 bases. This CDR3 has 15 amino acids. The V and J ends lost 4 bases and 4 bases, in that order; junction bases with no gene match: 9. The germline gives CDR1 SGHAT, CDR2 FQNNGV. This chain's CDR3 is CASSSSQGKGYGYTF. The CDR3 nucleotides read TGTGCCAGCAGCTCCTCACAGGGGAAAGGCTATGGCTACACCTTC.

This clonotype has ten or more counts. The V gene is TRBV20-1, the J gene TRBJ2-5, with a weak D call TRBD2 (5 bases). The CDR3 is made up of 15 amino acids. Per the germline V gene, CDR1 is DFQATT and CDR2 is SNEGSKA (reference sequence). Between the trimmed V and J ends, which lost 1 base and 2 bases, there was a span of 14 bases. The CDR3 coding sequence is TGCAGTGCTAGAGCGGGGTCTAACACTCAAGAGACCCAGTACTTC. It encodes CSARAGSNTQETQYF.

This clonotype was recorded at least ten times. The rearrangement links TRBV19 to TRBJ1-4; 9 positions match TRBD1. The CDR3 is made up of 15 amino acids. J lost 6 bases, V lost 5 bases, and 7 bases had no gene match. Germline V lookup: CDR1 LNHDA, CDR2 SQIVND (reference sequence). In nucleotides, the CDR3 is TGTGCCAGTAGTCCGGACAGGGGAGGGGATGAAAAACTGTTTTTT. Its protein product is CASSPDRGGDEKLFF.

At least ten counts were recorded for this clonotype. The chain employs TRBV10-3 and TRBJ2-1, with 8 bases matching TRBD2. Trimming removed 1 base from V and 5 bases from J; junction bases left unmatched: 7. The CDR3 length is 16 residues. CDR1 is ENHRY, CDR2 SYGVKD, per germline. CDR3 sequence (DNA): TGTGCCATCAGTGAGTTCTTAGCGGGGTCGAACAATGAGCAGTTCTTC. The encoded protein is CAISEFLAGSNNEQFF.

This clonotype was detected many times. The CDR3 region has the DNA TGTGCCAGCAGCTTAGTTGCCGGACTAAAGACCTACGAGCAGTACTTC. Its translation is CASSLVAGLKTYEQYF. The rearrangement joins TRBV7-9 to TRBJ2-7, with D possibly matching TRBD2 (6 bases). The V end was cut by 1 base, the J end by 2 bases, with 15 bases between. This CDR3 spans 16 amino acids. Per the germline V gene, CDR1 is SEHNR and CDR2 is FQNEAQ (reference sequence). The full variable domain, with the rest looked up from reference TRBV7-9 and TRBJ2-7, is DTGVSQNPRHKITKRGQNVTFRCDPISEHNRLYWYRQTLGQGPEFLTYFQNEAQLEKSRLLSDRFSAERPKGSFSTLEIQRTEQGDSAMYLCASSLVAGLKTYEQYFGPGTRLTVT.

This clonotype occurred many times. V and J are TRBV29-1 and TRBJ1-1, with D maybe TRBD1 (5 bases). Trimming removed 0 bases at V and 1 base at J, with 6 bases between. Germline V lookup: CDR1 SQVTM, CDR2 ANQGSEA. The CDR3 spans 13 residues. Here the CDR3 reads CSVEEQENTEAFF. The CDR3 DNA reads TGCAGCGTTGAAGAACAGGAGAACACTGAAGCTTTCTTT.

The J gene is TRBJ2-7, the V gene TRBV5-6, with 9 bases aligning to TRBD2. V was clipped by 1 base and J by 5 bases; unmatched bases: 7. Germline-derived CDR1 and CDR2 are SGHDT and YYEEEE. This CDR3 contains 15 residues. The CDR3 DNA follows: TGTGCCAGCAGCTTGCGAGCGGGAGGACGGAACGAGCAGTACTTC. The encoded protein is CASSLRAGGRNEQYF.

Only a few counts were recorded for this clonotype. The chain uses TRBV28 and TRBJ1-4; 8 nucleotides match TRBD1. The V gene's germline CDR1 is MDHEN and CDR2 SYDVKM. The CDR3 loop spans 14 amino acids. The junction had 6 bases not matched to a gene; V was cut back by 7 bases and J by 5 bases. CDR3 region: CASITGGTNEKLFF. Here the CDR3 DNA reads TGTGCCAGCATCACAGGGGGAACAAATGAAAAACTGTTTTTT.

The chain uses TRBV7-3 and TRBJ2-2; 9 bases map to TRBD1. The trim removed 5 bases at V and 5 bases at J, leaving 6 bases unmatched. Germline V gives CDR1 SGHTA, CDR2 FQGTGA. The CDR3 is 15 amino acids. Here the CDR3 reads CASSPRTGATGELFF. In nucleotides, the CDR3 is TGTGCCAGCAGCCCTAGGACAGGGGCGACCGGGGAGCTGTTTTTT.

This clonotype was counted many times. A read error may account for a junction end that differs from germline. The chain couples TRBV7-7 to TRBJ2-7; 10 bases map to TRBD1. The germline CDR1 and CDR2 sequences are SSHAT and FNYEAQ (reference sequence). The CDR3 is 16 residues long. CDR3 bases: TGTGCTAGCAGCTTAGGCCCCGGGACAGGGGCCAACGAGCAGTACTTC. It translates to CASSLGPGTGANEQYF.

This clonotype was observed at least ten times. V gene TRBV20-1 combines with J gene TRBJ2-5; the D gene is possibly TRBD1 (6 bases). The CDR3 sequence is 14 residues long. The germline CDR1 and CDR2 sequences are DFQATT and SNEGSKA (reference sequence). The V end was cut by 6 bases, the J end by 7 bases, with 21 bases between. CDR3 residues: CSAPLGAEGATQYF. The CDR3, as DNA: TGCAGTGCCCCCTTGGGGGCCGAAGGGGCGACCCAGTACTTC.

The V gene is TRBV18, the J gene TRBJ2-7; TRBD1 or TRBD2 may be the D gene (5 bases each). The CDR3 extends over 13 amino acids. V dropped 2 bases and J dropped 10 bases, with 15 bases sitting between them. Germline CDR1 and CDR2: KGHSH and LQKENI. The CDR3 coding sequence is TGTGCCAGCTCACCAACGTTCCGGGGACCCCAGTACTTC. Encoded protein: CASSPTFRGPQYF.

This clonotype was detected only a few times. This chain links TRBV6-6 with TRBJ2-1; 7 nucleotides align to TRBD2. There are 16 residues in the CDR3. J lost 5 bases, V lost 5 bases, and 12 bases had no gene match. Germline CDR1 is MNHNY and CDR2 is SVGAGI (reference sequence). CDR3 DNA sequence: TGTGCCAGCAGTCCCCGGGGAGGGAGGGACCACAATGAGCAGTTCTTC. Its translation: CASSPRGGRDHNEQFF.

This clonotype was seen many times. The chain links TRBV9 to TRBJ1-6; D may be TRBD1 (6 bases). Germline lookup yields CDR1 SGDLS and CDR2 YYNGEE. Trimming cost V 4 bases and J 6 bases, with 14 bases left between them. The CDR3 loop spans 15 amino acids. CDR3 sequence reads: CASSSRGGGNSPLHF. The CDR3 nucleotides read TGTGCCAGCAGCAGTAGGGGAGGGGGTAATTCACCCCTCCACTTT.

There are many counts of this clonotype. The rearrangement joins TRBV14 to TRBJ2-7, with D unclear. Trimming removed 1 base from V and 5 bases from J, with 3 bases in between. Germline assignment: CDR1 SGHDN and CDR2 FVKESK. This CDR3 is 11 amino acids long. The CDR3 sequence is CASSQGDEQYF. In DNA, the CDR3 is TGTGCCAGCAGCCAAGGGGACGAGCAGTACTTC.

This clonotype has at least ten counts. This chain connects TRBV14 to TRBJ2-7; 9 bases align to TRBD2. Trimming cost V 0 bases and J 5 bases; bases outside gene matches: 5. The CDR3 runs to 15 residues. Germline CDR1 SGHDN, CDR2 FVKESK. DNA for the CDR3: TGTGCCAGCAGCCAAGAGCGGGAGGGCCTGAACGAGCAGTACTTC. The encoded protein is CASSQEREGLNEQYF.

This clonotype was detected many times. The chain joins TRBV10-2 to TRBJ2-3; TRBD2 is a possible D gene (7 bases). V was shortened by 2 bases and J by 2 bases, with 11 bases between the two germline ends. Germline CDR1 WSHSY, CDR2 SAAADI. The CDR3 length is 15 residues. The CDR3 loop is CASSERGGPTDTQYF. The CDR3 nucleotides read TGCGCCAGCAGTGAGAGGGGGGGGCCCACAGATACGCAGTATTTT.

The rearrangement joins TRBV5-4 to TRBJ2-1, with 9 bases matching TRBD1. J was trimmed by 5 bases and V by 3 bases; bases with no gene match: 3. This CDR3 contains 14 residues. CDR1 SGHNT and CDR2 YYREEE come from the germline V gene (reference sequence). The CDR3 sequence is CASSWRDRDNEQFF. The CDR3 DNA reads TGTGCCAGCAGCTGGCGGGACAGGGACAATGAGCAGTTCTTC. Complete variable domain (other parts from reference TRBV5-4 and TRBJ2-1): ETGVTQSPTHLIKTRGQQVTLRCSSQSGHNTVSWYQQALGQGPQFIFQYYREEENGRGNFPPRFSGLQFPNYSSELNVNALELDDSALYLCASSWRDRDNEQFFGPGTRLTVL.

This clonotype was seen at least ten times. The V and J genes are TRBV7-6 and TRBJ1-1, with D perhaps matching TRBD1 (6 bases). Trimming stripped 5 bases from V and 6 bases from J, with 19 bases between. The CDR3 is 15 amino acids. Germline CDR1 SGHVS, CDR2 FNYEAQ. The CDR3 here is CASSRQGQGGSEAFF. In DNA form, the CDR3 reads TGTGCCAGCAGCCGGCAGGGGCAGGGAGGTTCTGAAGCTTTCTTT.

This clonotype occurred many times. For the CDR3, the DNA is TGTGCCAGCAGTGTGGACAGCTCCTACAATGAGCAGTTCTTC. Translating gives CASSVDSSYNEQFF. The gene calls are TRBV2 and TRBJ2-1, with D perhaps matching TRBD1 (6 bases). CDR3 size: 14 residues. Germline values: CDR1 SNHLY, CDR2 FYNNEI. Trimming took off 4 bases at V and 0 bases at J, with 7 bases between the two ends.

This clonotype was seen repeatedly, ten times or more. V usage is TRBV19 and J usage is TRBJ1-5, with unresolved D. The ends were cut back, 1 base at V and 6 bases at J, with 4 bases in the middle. The CDR3 covers 12 residues. The V gene's germline CDR1 is LNHDA and CDR2 SQIVND (reference sequence). The DNA of the CDR3 is TGTGCCAGTAGTATAGGGCGTCAGCCCCAGCATTTT. This gives the protein CASSIGRQPQHF.